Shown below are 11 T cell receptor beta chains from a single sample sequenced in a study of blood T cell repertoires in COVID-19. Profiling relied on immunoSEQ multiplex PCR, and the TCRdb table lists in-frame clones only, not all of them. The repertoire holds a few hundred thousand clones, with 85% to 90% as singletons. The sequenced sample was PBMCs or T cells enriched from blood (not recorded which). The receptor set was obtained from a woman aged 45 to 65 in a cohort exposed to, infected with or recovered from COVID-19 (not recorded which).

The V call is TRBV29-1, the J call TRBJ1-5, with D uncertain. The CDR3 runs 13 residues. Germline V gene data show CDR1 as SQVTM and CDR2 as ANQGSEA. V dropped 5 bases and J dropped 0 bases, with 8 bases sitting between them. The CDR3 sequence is CSVSTGSNQPQHF. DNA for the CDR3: TGCAGCGTTTCGACTGGTAGCAATCAGCCCCAGCATTTT.

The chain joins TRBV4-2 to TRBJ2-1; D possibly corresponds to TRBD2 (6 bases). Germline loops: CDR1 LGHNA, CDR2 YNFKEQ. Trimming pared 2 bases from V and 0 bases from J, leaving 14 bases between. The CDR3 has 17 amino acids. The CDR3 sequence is CASSQPGTFNSYNEQFF. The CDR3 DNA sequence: TGTGCCAGCAGCCAACCGGGGACTTTTAACTCCTACAATGAGCAGTTCTTC.

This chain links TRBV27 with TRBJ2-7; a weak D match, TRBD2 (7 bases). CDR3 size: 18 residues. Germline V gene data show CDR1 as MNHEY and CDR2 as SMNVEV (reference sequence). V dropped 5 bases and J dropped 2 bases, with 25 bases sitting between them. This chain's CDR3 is CASSRGGKTPSHTYEQYF. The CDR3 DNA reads TGTGCCAGCAGTAGGGGGGGTAAAACACCGTCCCATACCTACGAGCAGTACTTC.

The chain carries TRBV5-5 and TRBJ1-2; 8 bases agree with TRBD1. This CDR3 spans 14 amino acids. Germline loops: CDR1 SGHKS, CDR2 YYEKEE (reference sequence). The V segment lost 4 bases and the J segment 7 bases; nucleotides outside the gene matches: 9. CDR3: CASSQEPGQAGYTF. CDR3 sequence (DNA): TGTGCCAGCAGCCAAGAGCCGGGACAGGCTGGCTACACCTTC.

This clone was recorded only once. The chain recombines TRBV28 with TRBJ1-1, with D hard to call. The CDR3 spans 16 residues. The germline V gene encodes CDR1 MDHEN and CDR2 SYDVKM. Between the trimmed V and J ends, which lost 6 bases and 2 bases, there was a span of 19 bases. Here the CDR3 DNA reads TGTGCCAGCAGCCGGTACCGGGGAGAGATCAACACTGAAGCTTTCTTT. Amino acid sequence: CASSRYRGEINTEAFF. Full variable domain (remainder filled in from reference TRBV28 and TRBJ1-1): DVKVTQSSRYLVKRTGEKVFLECVQDMDHENMFWYRQDPGLGLRLIYFSYDVKMKEKGDIPEGYSVSREKKERFSLILESASTNQTSMYLCASSRYRGEINTEAFFGQGTRLTVV.

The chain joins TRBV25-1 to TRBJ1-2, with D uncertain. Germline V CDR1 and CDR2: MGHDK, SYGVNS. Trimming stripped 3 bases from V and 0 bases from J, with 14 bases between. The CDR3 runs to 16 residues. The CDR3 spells CASSDPHGTANYGYTF. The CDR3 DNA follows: TGTGCCAGCAGTGATCCACACGGCACAGCTAACTATGGCTACACCTTC.

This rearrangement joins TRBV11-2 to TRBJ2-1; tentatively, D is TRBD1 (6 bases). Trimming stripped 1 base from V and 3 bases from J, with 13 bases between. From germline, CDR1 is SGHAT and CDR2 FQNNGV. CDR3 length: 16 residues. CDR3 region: CASSLGPRDNYNEQFF. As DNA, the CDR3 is TGTGCCAGCAGCTTAGGCCCCCGGGACAACTACAATGAGCAGTTCTTC. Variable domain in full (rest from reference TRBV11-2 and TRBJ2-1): EAGVAQSPRYKIIEKRQSVAFWCNPISGHATLYWYQQILGQGPKLLIQFQNNGVVDDSQLPKDRFSAERLKGVDSTLKIQPAKLEDSAVYLCASSLGPRDNYNEQFFGPGTRLTVL.

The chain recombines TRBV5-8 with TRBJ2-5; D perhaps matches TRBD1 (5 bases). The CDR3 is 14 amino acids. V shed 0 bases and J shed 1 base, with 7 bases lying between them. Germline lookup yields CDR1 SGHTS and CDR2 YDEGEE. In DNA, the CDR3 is TGTGCCAGCAGCTTGGGGCAGGGCCAAGAGACCCAGTACTTC. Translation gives CASSLGQGQETQYF. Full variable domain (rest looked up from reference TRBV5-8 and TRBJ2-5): EAGVTQSPTHLIKTRGQQATLRCSPISGHTSVYWYQQALGLGLQFLLWYDEGEERNRGNFPPRFSGRQFPNYSSELNVNALELEDSALYLCASSLGQGQETQYFGPGTRLLVL.

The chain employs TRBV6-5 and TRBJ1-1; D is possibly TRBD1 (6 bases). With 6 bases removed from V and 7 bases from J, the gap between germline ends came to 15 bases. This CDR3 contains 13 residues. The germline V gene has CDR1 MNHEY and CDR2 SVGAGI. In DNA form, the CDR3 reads TGTGCCAGCAGGTCCCCAGGGGCCAATGAAGCTTTCTTT. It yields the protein CASRSPGANEAFF.

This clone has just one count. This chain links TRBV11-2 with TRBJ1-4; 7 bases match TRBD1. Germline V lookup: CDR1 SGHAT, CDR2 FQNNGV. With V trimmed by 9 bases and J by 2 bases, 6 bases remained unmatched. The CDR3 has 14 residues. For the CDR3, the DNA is TGTGCCAGTCGAACAGGGGCCACTAATGAAAAACTGTTTTTT. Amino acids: CASRTGATNEKLFF.

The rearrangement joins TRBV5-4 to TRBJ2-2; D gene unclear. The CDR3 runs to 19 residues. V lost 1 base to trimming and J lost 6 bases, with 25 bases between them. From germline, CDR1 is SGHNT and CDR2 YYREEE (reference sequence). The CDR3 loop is CASSLRSPRSGRNSGELFF. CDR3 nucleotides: TGTGCCAGCAGCTTGCGGTCCCCCCGATCGGGTAGGAATTCCGGGGAGCTGTTTTTT.